The 17 T cell receptor beta chains below were found in one sample sequenced in a study of TIL therapy for anti-PD-1-resistant metastatic lung cancer. This was the immunoSEQ v3 assay. Sequencing was performed with immunoSEQ multiplex PCR; in TCRdb, only in-frame clones are kept and a portion is missing. This sample yields 54,000 or so clones, of which around four fifths are seen a single time; more than 1.5% belongs to the top ten. Documented time point: pre-treatment sample, taken before nivolumab and TIL therapy. Here the sequenced sample was blood, taken at baseline. The receptors originated from a person aged 25-79 years with non-small cell lung cancer.

The J gene is TRBJ1-2, the V gene TRBV14, with D unclear. V was cut by 4 bases and J by 7 bases, with 10 bases left in between. The germline CDR1 and CDR2 sequences are SGHDN and FVKESK. CDR3 length equals 12 residues. The CDR3 loop reads CASSPGASGYTF. In DNA, the CDR3 is TGTGCCAGCAGCCCGGGAGCTTCTGGCTACACCTTC.

The chain uses TRBV29-1 and TRBJ2-3; possibly TRBD2 for D (6 bases). V gave up 2 bases and J gave up 0 bases, with 9 bases separating them. The germline V gene encodes CDR1 SQVTM and CDR2 ANQGSEA. The CDR3 is 14 residues long. This CDR3 is CSVEYGSSTDTQYF. The CDR3 DNA follows: TGCAGCGTTGAATACGGGAGTAGCACAGATACGCAGTATTTT.

The chain recombines TRBV11-2 with TRBJ2-1; 10 nucleotides match TRBD2. With 5 bases clipped from V and 8 bases from J, the junction kept 12 bases outside the gene matches. Germline CDR1 reads SGHAT; CDR2 reads FQNNGV. CDR3 size: 16 residues. CDR3 in DNA: TGTGCCAGCAGCCTTACCTCGTGGAGCGGGAGGGATGAGCAGTTCTTC. Its translation is CASSLTSWSGRDEQFF.

The V and J genes are TRBV5-6 and TRBJ1-6; 7 nucleotides agree with TRBD1. The CDR3 extends over 14 amino acids. The junction had 6 bases not matched to a gene; V was cut back by 4 bases and J by 8 bases. The germline gives CDR1 SGHDT, CDR2 YYEEEE. CDR3 region: CASSPTGADSPLHF. CDR3 DNA: TGTGCCAGCAGCCCCACAGGGGCCGATTCACCCCTCCACTTT.

The CDR3: CASSLGTLADVYNEQFF. CDR3 DNA sequence: TGTGCCAGCAGCTTAGGTACCTTAGCGGACGTTTACAATGAGCAGTTCTTC. The V and J genes are TRBV7-2 and TRBJ2-1; D perhaps matches TRBD2 (6 bases). The germline V gene encodes CDR1 SGHTA and CDR2 FQGNSA. The ends were cut back, 1 base at V and 4 bases at J, with 17 bases in the middle. This CDR3 has 17 residues.

This chain uses TRBV11-3 with TRBJ2-1, with unresolved D. V lost 2 bases, J lost 10 bases, and 6 bases lay in between. This CDR3 contains 11 residues. Per germline, CDR1 SGHNT and CDR2 YENEEA. This chain's CDR3 is CASSLRREQFF. DNA for the CDR3: TGTGCCAGCAGCTTACGGCGGGAGCAGTTCTTC.

The chain combines TRBV5-1 with TRBJ2-7, with D possibly TRBD1 on 6 matching bases. In germline, CDR1 is SGHRS, CDR2 YFSETQ. Trimming took off 3 bases at V and 0 bases at J, with 13 bases between the two ends. CDR3 length: 15 amino acids. As DNA, the CDR3 is TGCGCCAGCAGCTCGACAGGTTTGCCCTCCTACGAGCAGTACTTC. This translates into CASSSTGLPSYEQYF.

This chain links TRBV2 with TRBJ1-6, with 8 nucleotides matching TRBD1. Germline CDR1 is SNHLY and CDR2 is FYNNEI. Unmatched junction bases numbered 6, after V lost 1 base and J lost 10 bases. The CDR3 sequence is 15 residues long. The CDR3: CASSEVAGGNSPLHF. The DNA of the CDR3 is TGTGCCAGCAGTGAAGTGGCAGGGGGCAACTCACCCCTCCACTTT.

The J gene is TRBJ1-2, the V gene TRBV5-5; tentative D call: TRBD1 (6 bases). Trimming left V 4 bases short and J 4 bases short, with 17 bases between. Germline V gene lookup returns CDR1 SGHKS and CDR2 YYEKEE (reference sequence). CDR3 length equals 15 residues. CDR3 region: CASSGDAGEAYGYTF. For the CDR3, the DNA is TGTGCCAGCAGCGGGGACGCAGGGGAGGCCTATGGCTACACCTTC.

The V gene is TRBV7-9, the J gene TRBJ1-1; 7 bases map to TRBD1. Per germline, CDR1 SEHNR and CDR2 FQNEAQ (reference sequence). V trimming: 2 bases; J trimming: 6 bases; junction bases outside the gene matches: 9. The CDR3 consists of 15 residues. CDR3 residues: CASSLKSRTGAEAFF. The DNA for the CDR3 is TGTGCCAGCAGCTTAAAAAGTCGTACAGGGGCTGAAGCTTTCTTT.

The chain couples TRBV6-1 to TRBJ1-4; 8 nucleotides agree with TRBD1. CDR1 and CDR2 (germline): MNHNS, SASEGT. V lost 3 bases, J lost 0 bases, and 9 bases stayed unmatched. This CDR3 spans 18 amino acids. CDR3 loop: CASSDRQGLPSTNEKLFF. CDR3 nucleotide sequence: TGTGCCAGCAGTGATCGACAGGGGTTACCGTCAACTAATGAAAAACTGTTTTTT.

Only a few counts were recorded for this clone. This CDR3 reads CASSPLRITDTQYF. The CDR3 DNA follows: TGTGCCAGCAGTCCTCTGCGGATCACAGATACGCAGTATTTT. The chain employs TRBV28 and TRBJ2-3; D is unresolved. V lost 5 bases, J lost 2 bases, and 11 bases lay in between. From germline, CDR1 is MDHEN and CDR2 SYDVKM. The CDR3 is 14 residues long.

V and J are TRBV18 and TRBJ1-1, with TRBD1 as a possible D gene (5 bases). The CDR3 has 15 residues. Trimming removed 5 bases at V and 1 base at J, with 14 bases between. Germline CDR1 reads KGHSH; CDR2 reads LQKENI. DNA of the CDR3: TGTGCCAGCTCAATCGACAGCCGCCGGAACACTGAAGCTTTCTTT. Translating it yields CASSIDSRRNTEAFF.

The V and J genes are TRBV28 and TRBJ2-7, with 8 nucleotides matching TRBD2. Germline lookup yields CDR1 MDHEN and CDR2 SYDVKM. Germline trimming cut 2 bases from V and 4 bases from J; bases unmatched to any gene: 10. The CDR3 sequence is 16 residues long. The CDR3 DNA follows: TGTGCCAGCAGTTTAGAACTAGCGGTCGGTACATACGAGCAGTACTTC. It translates to CASSLELAVGTYEQYF.

J is TRBJ1-2 and V is TRBV11-2; perhaps TRBD1 as D (6 bases). This CDR3 is 14 amino acids long. Germline V CDR1 and CDR2: SGHAT, FQNNGV. With 0 bases removed from V and 8 bases from J, the gap between germline ends came to 13 bases. Here the CDR3 reads CASSLDSRGGGYTF. The CDR3 region has the DNA TGTGCCAGCAGCTTAGATTCCAGGGGAGGGGGCTACACCTTC.

This clone was observed a single time. This chain joins TRBV29-1 and TRBJ1-1; 9 nucleotides match TRBD1. The V and J ends lost 6 bases and 5 bases, in that order; junction bases with no gene match: 7. CDR3 length equals 13 residues. Per germline, CDR1 SQVTM and CDR2 ANQGSEA. DNA for the CDR3: TGCAGCGTCTCACAGGGGGCGAGAACTGAAGCTTTCTTT. It yields the protein CSVSQGARTEAFF.

The sample holds a few counts of this clone. The CDR3 DNA sequence: TGCGCCAGCAGCTCGACAGGGTTTGGTGAAGCTTTCTTT. Protein sequence: CASSSTGFGEAFF. J is TRBJ1-1 and V is TRBV5-1; TRBD1 matches at 7 bases. Germline loops: CDR1 SGHRS, CDR2 YFSETQ. V was pared by 3 bases and J by 7 bases, with 6 bases of the junction left unmatched. This CDR3 has 13 amino acids.